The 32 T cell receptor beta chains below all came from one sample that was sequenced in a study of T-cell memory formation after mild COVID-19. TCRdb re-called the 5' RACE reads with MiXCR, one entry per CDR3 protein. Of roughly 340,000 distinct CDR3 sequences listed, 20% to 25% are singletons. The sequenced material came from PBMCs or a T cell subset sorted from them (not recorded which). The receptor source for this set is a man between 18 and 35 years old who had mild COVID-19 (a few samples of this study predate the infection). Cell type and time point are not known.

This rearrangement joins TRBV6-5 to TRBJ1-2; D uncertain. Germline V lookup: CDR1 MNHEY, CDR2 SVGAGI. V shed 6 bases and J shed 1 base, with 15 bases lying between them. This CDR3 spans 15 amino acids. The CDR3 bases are TGTGCCAGCAGCCACGGCGAGTTTTATAACTATGGCTACACCTTC. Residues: CASSHGEFYNYGYTF.

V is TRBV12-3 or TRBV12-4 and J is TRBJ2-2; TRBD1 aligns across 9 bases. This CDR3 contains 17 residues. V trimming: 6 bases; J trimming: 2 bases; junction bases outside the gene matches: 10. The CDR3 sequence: CASRRHRGLGNTGELFF. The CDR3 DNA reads TGTGCCAGCAGGCGACACAGGGGGCTAGGCAACACCGGGGAGCTGTTTTTT.

The CDR3 loop reads CASSSSQGGTGELFF. The DNA for the CDR3 is TGTGCCAGCAGCTCATCCCAGGGGGGCACCGGGGAGCTGTTTTTT. The chain links TRBV7-3 to TRBJ2-2, with D possibly being TRBD1 (7 bases). Germline-derived CDR1 and CDR2 are SGHTA and FQGTGA. The CDR3 totals 15 residues. V gave up 4 bases and J gave up 4 bases, with 13 bases separating them.

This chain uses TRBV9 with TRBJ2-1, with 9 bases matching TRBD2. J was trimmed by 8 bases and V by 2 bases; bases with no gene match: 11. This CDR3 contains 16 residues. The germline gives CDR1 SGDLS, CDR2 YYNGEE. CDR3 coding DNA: TGTGCCAGCAGCGTCGCCGGCGGGGGGGCGGGGTATGAGCAGTTCTTC. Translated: CASSVAGGGAGYEQFF.

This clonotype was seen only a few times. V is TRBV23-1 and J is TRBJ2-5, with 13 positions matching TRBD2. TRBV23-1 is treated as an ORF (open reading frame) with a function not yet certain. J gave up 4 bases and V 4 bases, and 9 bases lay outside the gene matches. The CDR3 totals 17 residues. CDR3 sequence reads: CASSPGTSGAVSETQYF. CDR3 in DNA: TGCGCCAGCAGTCCCGGGACTAGCGGGGCGGTTTCAGAGACCCAGTACTTC.

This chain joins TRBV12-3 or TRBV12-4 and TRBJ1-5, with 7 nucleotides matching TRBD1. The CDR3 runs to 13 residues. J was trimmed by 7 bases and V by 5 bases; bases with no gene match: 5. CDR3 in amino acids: CASSPTGFQPQHF. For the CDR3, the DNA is TGTGCCAGCAGTCCGACAGGGTTCCAGCCCCAGCATTTT.

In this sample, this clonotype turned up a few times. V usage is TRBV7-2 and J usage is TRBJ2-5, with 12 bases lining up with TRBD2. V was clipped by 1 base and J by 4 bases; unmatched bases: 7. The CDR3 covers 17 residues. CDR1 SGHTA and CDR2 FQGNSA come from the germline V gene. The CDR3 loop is CASSLVLAGGRGETQYF. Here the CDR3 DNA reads TGTGCCAGCAGCTTAGTACTAGCGGGGGGCCGTGGAGAGACCCAGTACTTC.

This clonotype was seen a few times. The CDR3 spells CATSPGTGGEQYF. The CDR3 DNA follows: TGTGCCACCAGCCCCGGTACGGGTGGGGAGCAGTACTTC. The J gene is TRBJ2-7, the V gene TRBV15; D is ambiguous. V lost 5 bases, J lost 7 bases, and 15 bases lay in between. The CDR3 has 13 residues. Germline loops: CDR1 LNHNV, CDR2 YYDKDF (reference sequence).

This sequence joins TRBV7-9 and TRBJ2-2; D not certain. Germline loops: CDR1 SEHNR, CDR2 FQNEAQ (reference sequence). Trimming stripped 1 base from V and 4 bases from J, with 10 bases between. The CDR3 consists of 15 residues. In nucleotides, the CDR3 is TGTGCCAGCAGCTTAGGGCCCAGAGGCACCGGGGAGCTGTTTTTT. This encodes CASSLGPRGTGELFF. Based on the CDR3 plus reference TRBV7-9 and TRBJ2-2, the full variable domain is DTGVSQNPRHKITKRGQNVTFRCDPISEHNRLYWYRQTLGQGPEFLTYFQNEAQLEKSRLLSDRFSAERPKGSFSTLEIQRTEQGDSAMYLCASSLGPRGTGELFFGEGSRLTVL.

CDR3 nucleotides: TGCGCCAGCAGCTTGGGTATAAACACTGAAGCTTTCTTT. Its translation is CASSLGINTEAFF. The genes are TRBV5-1 and TRBJ1-1; no firm D call. Germline assignment: CDR1 SGHRS and CDR2 YFSETQ. Trimming shortened V by 0 bases and J by 2 bases, and 5 bases separated the two germline ends. The CDR3 runs 13 residues. The complete variable domain, with remaining parts taken from reference TRBV5-1 and TRBJ1-1, reads KAGVTQTPRYLIKTRGQQVTLSCSPISGHRSVSWYQQTPGQGLQFLFEYFSETQRNKGNFPGRFSGRQFSNSRSEMNVSTLELGDSALYLCASSLGINTEAFFGQGTRLTVV.

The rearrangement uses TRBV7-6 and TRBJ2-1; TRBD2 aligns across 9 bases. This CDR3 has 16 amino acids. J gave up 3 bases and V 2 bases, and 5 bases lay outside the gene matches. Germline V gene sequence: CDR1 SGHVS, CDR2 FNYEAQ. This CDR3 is CASSLIGSGGYNEQFF. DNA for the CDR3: TGTGCCAGCAGCTTAATAGGTAGCGGGGGCTACAATGAGCAGTTCTTC.

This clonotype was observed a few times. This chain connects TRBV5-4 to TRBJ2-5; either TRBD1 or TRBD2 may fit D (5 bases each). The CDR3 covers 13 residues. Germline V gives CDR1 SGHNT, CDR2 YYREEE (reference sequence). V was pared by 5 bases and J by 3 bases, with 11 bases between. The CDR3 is CASRTGTEETQYF. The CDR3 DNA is TGTGCCAGCAGAACCGGGACCGAAGAGACCCAGTACTTC. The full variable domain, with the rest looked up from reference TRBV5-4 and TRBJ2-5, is ETGVTQSPTHLIKTRGQQVTLRCSSQSGHNTVSWYQQALGQGPQFIFQYYREEENGRGNFPPRFSGLQFPNYSSELNVNALELDDSALYLCASRTGTEETQYFGPGTRLLVL.

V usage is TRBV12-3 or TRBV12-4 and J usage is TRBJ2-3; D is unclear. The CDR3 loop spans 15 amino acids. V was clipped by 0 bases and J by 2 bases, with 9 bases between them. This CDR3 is CASSLALPLTDTQYF. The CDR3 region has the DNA TGTGCCAGCAGTTTAGCGCTCCCTCTCACAGATACGCAGTATTTT.

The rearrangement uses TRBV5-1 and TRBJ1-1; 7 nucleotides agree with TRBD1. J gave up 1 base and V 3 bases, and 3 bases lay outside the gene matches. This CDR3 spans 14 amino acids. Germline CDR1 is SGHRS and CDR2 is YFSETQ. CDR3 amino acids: CASSSRQGNTEAFF. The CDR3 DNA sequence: TGCGCCAGCAGCTCACGACAGGGGAACACTGAAGCTTTCTTT.

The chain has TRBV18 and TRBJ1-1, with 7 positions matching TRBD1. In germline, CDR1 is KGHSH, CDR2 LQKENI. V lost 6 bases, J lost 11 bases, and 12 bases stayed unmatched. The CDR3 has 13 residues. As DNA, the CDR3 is TGTGCCAGCTCCCCAGGACAGGAGGTAGAGGCTTTCTTT. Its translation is CASSPGQEVEAFF.

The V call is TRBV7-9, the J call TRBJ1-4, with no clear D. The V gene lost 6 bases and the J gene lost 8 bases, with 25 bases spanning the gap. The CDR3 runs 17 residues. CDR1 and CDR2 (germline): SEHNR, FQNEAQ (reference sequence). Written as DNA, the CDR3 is TGTGCCAGCAGTACTACCTGGGGTGACGCCGAGGGAGAAAAACTGTTTTTT. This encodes CASSTTWGDAEGEKLFF.

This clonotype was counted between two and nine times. The CDR3 loop is CASSLRQGLIQYF. The CDR3 DNA reads TGTGCCAGCAGTCTTCGACAGGGACTGATTCAGTACTTC. This chain joins TRBV28 and TRBJ2-4, with a tentative D call TRBD1 (7 bases). Germline CDR1 reads MDHEN; CDR2 reads SYDVKM. This CDR3 spans 13 amino acids. The ends were cut back, 5 bases at V and 10 bases at J, with 15 bases in the middle.

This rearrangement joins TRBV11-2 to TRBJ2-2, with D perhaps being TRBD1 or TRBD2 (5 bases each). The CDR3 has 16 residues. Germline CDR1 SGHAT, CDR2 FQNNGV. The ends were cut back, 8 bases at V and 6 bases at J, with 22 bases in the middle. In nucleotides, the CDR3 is TGTGCCAGCTCTCTAATCCGGGGCCTAGGGGCCGGGGAGCTGTTTTTT. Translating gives CASSLIRGLGAGELFF.

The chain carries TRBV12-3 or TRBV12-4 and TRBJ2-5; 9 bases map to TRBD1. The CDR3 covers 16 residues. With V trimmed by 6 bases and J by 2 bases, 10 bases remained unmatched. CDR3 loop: CASRHRGQGWQETQYF. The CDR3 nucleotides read TGTGCCAGCAGACATAGGGGACAGGGTTGGCAAGAGACCCAGTACTTC.

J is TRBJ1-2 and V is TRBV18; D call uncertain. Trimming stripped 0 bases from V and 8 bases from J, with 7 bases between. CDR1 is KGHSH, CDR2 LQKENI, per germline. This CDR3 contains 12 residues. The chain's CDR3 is CASSPPTRGYTF. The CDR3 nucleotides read TGTGCCAGCTCACCACCGACACGAGGCTACACCTTC.

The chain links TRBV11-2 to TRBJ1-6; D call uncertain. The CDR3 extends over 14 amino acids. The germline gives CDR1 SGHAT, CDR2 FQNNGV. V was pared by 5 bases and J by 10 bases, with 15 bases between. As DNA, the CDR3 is TGTGCCAGCAGCCCCCATGTCGACGGCTCACCCCTCCACTTT. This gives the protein CASSPHVDGSPLHF.

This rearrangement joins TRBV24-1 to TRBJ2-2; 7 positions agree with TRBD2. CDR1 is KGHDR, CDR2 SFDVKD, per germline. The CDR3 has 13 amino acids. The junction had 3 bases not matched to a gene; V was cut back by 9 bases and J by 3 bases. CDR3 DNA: TGTGCCACCGGGGAGGGGCACACCGGGGAGCTGTTTTTT. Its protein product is CATGEGHTGELFF.

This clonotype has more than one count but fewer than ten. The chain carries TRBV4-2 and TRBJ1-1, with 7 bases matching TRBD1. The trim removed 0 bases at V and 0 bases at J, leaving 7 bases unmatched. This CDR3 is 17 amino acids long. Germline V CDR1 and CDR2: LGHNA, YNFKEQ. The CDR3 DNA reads TGTGCCAGCAGCCAAGAAGGAGGGGGCGAGATGAACACTGAAGCTTTCTTT. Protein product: CASSQEGGGEMNTEAFF.

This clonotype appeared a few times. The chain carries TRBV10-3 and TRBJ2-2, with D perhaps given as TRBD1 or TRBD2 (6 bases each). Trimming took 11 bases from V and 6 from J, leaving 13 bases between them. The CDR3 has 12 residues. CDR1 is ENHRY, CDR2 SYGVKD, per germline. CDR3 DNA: TGTGCCCTAGAGGGGGAGGCCGGGGAGCTGTTTTTT. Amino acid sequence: CALEGEAGELFF.

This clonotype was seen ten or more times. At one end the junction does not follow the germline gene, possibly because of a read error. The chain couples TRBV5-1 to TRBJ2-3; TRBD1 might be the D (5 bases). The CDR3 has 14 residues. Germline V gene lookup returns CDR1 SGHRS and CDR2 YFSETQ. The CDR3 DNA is TGTGCCAGCAGCTCCGGACAAGGCACAGATACGCAGTATTTT. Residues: CASSSGQGTDTQYF.

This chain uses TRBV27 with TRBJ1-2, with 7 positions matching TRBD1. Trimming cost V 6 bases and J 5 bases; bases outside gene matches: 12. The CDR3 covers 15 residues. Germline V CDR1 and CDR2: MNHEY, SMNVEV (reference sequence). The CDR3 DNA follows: TGTGCCAGCAGGCCCAGACAAGGACAGGCGTATGGCTACACCTTC. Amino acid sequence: CASRPRQGQAYGYTF.

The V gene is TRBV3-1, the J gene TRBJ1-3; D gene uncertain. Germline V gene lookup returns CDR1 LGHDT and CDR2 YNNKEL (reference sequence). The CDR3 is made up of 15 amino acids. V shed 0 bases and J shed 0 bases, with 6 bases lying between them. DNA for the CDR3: TGTGCCAGCAGCCAAGATACCTTCTCTGGAAACACCATATATTTT. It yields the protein CASSQDTFSGNTIYF.

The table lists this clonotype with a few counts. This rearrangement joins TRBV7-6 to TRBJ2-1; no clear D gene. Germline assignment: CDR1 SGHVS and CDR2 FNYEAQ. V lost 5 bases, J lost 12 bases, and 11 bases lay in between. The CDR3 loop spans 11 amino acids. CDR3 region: CASSPWRGQFF. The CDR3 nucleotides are TGTGCCAGCAGCCCTTGGCGAGGGCAGTTCTTC.

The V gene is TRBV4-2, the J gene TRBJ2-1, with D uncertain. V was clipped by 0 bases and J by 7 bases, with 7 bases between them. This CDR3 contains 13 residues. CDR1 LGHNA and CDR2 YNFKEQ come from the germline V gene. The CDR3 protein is CASSQDNTNEQFF. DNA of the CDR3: TGTGCCAGCAGCCAAGATAATACTAATGAGCAGTTCTTC.

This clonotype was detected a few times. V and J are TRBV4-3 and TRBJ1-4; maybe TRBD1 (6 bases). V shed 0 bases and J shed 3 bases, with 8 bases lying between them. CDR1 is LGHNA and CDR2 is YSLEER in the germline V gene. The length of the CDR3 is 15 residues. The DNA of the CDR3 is TGCGCCAGCAGCCAAGACTGGACAGCTAATGAAAAACTGTTTTTT. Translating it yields CASSQDWTANEKLFF.

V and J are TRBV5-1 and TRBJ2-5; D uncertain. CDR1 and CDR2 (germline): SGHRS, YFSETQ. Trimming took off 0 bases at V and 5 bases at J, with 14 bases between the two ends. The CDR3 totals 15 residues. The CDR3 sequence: CASSLASLTRETQYF. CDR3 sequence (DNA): TGCGCCAGCAGCTTGGCTTCCTTGACACGGGAGACCCAGTACTTC.

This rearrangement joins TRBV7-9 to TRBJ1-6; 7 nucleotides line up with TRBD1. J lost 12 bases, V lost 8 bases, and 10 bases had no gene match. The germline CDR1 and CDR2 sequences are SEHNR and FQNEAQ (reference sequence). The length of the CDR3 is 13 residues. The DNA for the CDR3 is TGTGCCAGCGGAAGGCAGGGGGGGAGACCCCTCCACTTT. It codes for CASGRQGGRPLHF.